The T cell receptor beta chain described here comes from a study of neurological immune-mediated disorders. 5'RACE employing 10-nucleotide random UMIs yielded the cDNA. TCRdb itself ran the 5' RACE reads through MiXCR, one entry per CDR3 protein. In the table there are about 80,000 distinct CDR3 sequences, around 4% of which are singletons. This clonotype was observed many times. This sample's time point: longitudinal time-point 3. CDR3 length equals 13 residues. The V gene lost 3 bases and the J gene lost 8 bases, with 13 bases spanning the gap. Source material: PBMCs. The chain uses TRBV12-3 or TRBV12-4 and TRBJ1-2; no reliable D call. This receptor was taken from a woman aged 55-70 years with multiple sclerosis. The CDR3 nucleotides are TGTGCCAGCAGTTTCAGTCAGAAGCAGGGCTACACCTTC. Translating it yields CASSFSQKQGYTF.